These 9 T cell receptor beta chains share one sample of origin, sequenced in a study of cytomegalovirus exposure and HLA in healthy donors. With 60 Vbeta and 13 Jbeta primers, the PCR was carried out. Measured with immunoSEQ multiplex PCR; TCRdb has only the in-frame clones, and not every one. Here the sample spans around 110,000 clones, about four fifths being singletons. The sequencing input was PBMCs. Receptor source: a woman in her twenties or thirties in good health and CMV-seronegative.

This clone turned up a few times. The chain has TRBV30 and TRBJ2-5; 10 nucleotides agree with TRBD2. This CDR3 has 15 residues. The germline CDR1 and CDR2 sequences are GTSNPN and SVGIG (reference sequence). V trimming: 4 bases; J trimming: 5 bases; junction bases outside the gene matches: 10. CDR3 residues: CAWTPAQREGETQYF. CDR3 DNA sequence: TGTGCCTGGACCCCCGCCCAGCGGGAGGGTGAGACCCAGTACTTC.

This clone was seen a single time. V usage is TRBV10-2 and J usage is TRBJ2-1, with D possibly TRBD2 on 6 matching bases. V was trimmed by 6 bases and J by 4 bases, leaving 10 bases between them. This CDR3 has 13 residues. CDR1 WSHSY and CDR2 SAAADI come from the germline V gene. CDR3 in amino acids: CASRTGTYNEQFF. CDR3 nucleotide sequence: TGCGCCAGCAGGACCGGGACTTACAATGAGCAGTTCTTC.

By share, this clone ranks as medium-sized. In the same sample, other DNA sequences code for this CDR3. The CDR3 DNA follows: TGCGCCAGCAGCTCGGGACAGCCGAACACTGAAGCTTTCTTT. The encoded protein is CASSSGQPNTEAFF. The chain uses TRBV5-1 and TRBJ1-1, with 7 bases matching TRBD1. Germline V gene sequence: CDR1 SGHRS, CDR2 YFSETQ. The CDR3 extends over 14 amino acids. After removal of 3 bases from V and 1 base from J, the junction contained 3 bases not matched to a gene. The full variable domain, in which reference TRBV5-1 and TRBJ1-1 provide the parts outside the CDR3, is KAGVTQTPRYLIKTRGQQVTLSCSPISGHRSVSWYQQTPGQGLQFLFEYFSETQRNKGNFPGRFSGRQFSNSRSEMNVSTLELGDSALYLCASSSGQPNTEAFFGQGTRLTVV.

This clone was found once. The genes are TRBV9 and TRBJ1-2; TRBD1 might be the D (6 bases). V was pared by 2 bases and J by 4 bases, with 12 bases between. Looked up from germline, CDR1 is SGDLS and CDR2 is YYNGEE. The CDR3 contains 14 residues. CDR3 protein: CASSVQTDSYGYTF. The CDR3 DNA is TGTGCCAGCAGCGTTCAAACGGACAGCTATGGCTACACCTTC.

CDR3 sequence: CASSLEIPVVVMNTEAFF. The CDR3 DNA is TGTGCCAGCAGCTTGGAGATCCCGGTTGTCGTAATGAACACTGAAGCTTTCTTT. The chain couples TRBV5-4 to TRBJ1-1; D is unclear. The CDR3 sequence is 18 residues long. Trimming left V 0 bases short and J 0 bases short, with 18 bases between. The germline gives CDR1 SGHNT, CDR2 YYREEE (reference sequence).

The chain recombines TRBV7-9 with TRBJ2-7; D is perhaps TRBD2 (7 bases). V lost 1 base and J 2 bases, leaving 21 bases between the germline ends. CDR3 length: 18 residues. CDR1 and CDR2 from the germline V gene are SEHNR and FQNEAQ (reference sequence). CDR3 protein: CASSLEGGGGGSPYEQYF. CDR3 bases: TGTGCCAGCAGCTTAGAAGGGGGAGGCGGCGGGAGCCCCTACGAGCAGTACTTC.

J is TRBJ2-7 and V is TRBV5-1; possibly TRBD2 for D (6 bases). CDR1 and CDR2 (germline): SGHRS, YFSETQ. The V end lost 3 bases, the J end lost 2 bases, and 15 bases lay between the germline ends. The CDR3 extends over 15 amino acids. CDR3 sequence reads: CASSYGGIGTYEQYF. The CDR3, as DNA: TGCGCCAGCAGCTACGGGGGTATCGGAACCTACGAGCAGTACTTC.

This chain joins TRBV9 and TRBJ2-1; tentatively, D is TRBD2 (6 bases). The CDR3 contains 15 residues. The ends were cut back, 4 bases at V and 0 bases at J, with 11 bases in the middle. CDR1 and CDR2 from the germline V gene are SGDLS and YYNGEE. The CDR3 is CASSRGGPSYNEQFF. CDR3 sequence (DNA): TGTGCCAGCAGCCGAGGAGGGCCCTCCTACAATGAGCAGTTCTTC.

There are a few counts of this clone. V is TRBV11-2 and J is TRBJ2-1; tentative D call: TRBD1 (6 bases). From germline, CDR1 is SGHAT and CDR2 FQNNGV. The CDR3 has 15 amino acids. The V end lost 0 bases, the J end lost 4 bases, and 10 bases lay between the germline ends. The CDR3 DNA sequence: TGTGCCAGCAGCTTAGAGCAGGGGCCTTACAATGAGCAGTTCTTC. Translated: CASSLEQGPYNEQFF.